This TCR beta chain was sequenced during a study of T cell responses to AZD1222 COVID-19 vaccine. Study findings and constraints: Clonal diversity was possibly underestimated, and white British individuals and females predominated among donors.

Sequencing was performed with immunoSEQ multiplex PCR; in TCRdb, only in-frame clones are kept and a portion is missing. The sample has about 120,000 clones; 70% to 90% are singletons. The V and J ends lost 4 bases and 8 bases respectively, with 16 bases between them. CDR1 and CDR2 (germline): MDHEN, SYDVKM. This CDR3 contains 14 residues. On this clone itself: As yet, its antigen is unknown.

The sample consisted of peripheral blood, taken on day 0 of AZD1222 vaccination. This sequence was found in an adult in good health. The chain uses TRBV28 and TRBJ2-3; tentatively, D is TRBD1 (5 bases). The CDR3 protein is CASSSQGMIGTQYF. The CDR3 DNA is TGTGCCAGCAGTTCGCAGGGTATGATCGGTACGCAGTATTTT.